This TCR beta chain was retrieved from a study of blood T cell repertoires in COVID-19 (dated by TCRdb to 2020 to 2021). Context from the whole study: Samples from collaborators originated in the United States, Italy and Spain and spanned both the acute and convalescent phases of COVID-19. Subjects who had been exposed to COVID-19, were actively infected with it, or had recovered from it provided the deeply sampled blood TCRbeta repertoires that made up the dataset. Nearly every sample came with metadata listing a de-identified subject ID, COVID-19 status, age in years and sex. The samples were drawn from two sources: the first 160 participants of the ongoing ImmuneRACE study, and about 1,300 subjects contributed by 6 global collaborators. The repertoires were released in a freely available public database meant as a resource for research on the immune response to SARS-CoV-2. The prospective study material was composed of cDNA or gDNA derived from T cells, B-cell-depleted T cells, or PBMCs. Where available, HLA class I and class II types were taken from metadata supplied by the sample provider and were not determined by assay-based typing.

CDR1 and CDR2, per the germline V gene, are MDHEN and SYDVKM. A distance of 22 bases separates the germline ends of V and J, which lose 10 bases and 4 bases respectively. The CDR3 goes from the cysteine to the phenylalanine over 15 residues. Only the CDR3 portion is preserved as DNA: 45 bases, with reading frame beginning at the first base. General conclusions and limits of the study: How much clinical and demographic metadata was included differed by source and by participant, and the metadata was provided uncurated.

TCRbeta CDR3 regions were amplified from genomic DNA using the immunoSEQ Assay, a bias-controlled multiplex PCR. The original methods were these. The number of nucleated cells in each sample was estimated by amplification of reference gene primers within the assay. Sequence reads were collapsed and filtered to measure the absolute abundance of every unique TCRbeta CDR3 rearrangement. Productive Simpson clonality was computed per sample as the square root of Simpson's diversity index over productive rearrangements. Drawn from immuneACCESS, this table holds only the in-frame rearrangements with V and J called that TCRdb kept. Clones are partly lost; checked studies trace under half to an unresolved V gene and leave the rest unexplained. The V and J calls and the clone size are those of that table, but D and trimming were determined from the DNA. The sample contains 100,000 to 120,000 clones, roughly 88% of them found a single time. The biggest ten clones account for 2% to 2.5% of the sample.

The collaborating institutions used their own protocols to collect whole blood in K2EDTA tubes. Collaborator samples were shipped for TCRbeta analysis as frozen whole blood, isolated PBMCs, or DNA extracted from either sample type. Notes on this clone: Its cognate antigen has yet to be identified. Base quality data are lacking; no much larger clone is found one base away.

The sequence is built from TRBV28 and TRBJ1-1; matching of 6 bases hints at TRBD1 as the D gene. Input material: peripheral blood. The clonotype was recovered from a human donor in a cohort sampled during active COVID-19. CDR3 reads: CATSLSEGGGTEAFF. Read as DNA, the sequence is TGTGCCACTAGTTTAAGTGAAGGGGGGGGCACTGAAGCTTTCTTT. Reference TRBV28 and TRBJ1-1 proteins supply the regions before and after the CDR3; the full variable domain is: DVKVTQSSRYLVKRTGEKVFLECVQDMDHENMFWYRQDPGLGLRLIYFSYDVKMKEKGDIPEGYSVSREKKERFSLILESASTNQTSMYLCATSLSEGGGTEAFFGQGTRLTVV.